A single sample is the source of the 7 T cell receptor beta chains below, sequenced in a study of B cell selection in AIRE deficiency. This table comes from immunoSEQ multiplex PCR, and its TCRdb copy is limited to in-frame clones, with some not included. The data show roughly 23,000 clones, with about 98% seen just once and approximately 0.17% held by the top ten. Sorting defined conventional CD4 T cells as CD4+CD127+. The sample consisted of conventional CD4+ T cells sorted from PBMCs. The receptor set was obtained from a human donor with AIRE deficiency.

For the CDR3, the DNA is TGTGCCAGCAGTTGGATGAAAGAGACCCAGTACTTC. It codes for CASSWMKETQYF. V is TRBV27 and J is TRBJ2-5; D is ambiguous. Deletions cut 4 bases from V and 3 bases from J, with 6 bases between. CDR1 MNHEY and CDR2 SMNVEV come from the germline V gene (reference sequence). This CDR3 spans 12 amino acids.

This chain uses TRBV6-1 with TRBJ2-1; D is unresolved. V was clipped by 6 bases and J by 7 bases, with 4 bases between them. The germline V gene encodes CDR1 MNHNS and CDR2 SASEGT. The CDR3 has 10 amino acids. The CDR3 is CASSINEQFF. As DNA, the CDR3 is TGTGCCAGCAGCATTAATGAGCAGTTCTTC.

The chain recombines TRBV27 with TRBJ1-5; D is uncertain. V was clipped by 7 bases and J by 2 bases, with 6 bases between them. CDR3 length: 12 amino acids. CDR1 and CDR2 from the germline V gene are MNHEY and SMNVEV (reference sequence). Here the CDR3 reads CASKAGNQPQHF. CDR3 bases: TGTGCCAGCAAGGCAGGCAATCAGCCCCAGCATTTT.

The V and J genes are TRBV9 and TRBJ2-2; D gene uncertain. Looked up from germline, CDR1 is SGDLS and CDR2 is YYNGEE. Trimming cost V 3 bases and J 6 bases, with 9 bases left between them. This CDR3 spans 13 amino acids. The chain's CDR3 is CASSGYLAGELFF. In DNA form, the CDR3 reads TGTGCCAGCAGCGGCTACCTAGCCGGGGAGCTGTTTTTT.

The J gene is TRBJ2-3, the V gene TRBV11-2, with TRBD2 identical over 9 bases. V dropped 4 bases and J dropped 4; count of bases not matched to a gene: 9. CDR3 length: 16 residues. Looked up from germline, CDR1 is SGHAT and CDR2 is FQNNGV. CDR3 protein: CASSSLAGVTADTQYF. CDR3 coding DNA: TGTGCCAGCAGCTCCTTAGCGGGAGTCACTGCAGATACGCAGTATTTT.

CDR3 amino acids: CASSSQRTSGFYEQYF. In nucleotides, the CDR3 is TGCGCCAGCAGCTCACAACGGACTAGCGGGTTCTACGAGCAGTACTTC. The chain carries TRBV5-1 and TRBJ2-7; 11 bases are shared with TRBD2. Per germline, CDR1 SGHRS and CDR2 YFSETQ. V lost 3 bases, J lost 3 bases, and 8 bases stayed unmatched. This CDR3 is built from 16 residues.

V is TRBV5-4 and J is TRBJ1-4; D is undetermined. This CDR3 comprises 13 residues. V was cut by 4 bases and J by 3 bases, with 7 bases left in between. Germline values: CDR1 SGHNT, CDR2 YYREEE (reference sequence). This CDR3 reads CASSLRPNEKLFF. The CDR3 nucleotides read TGTGCCAGCAGCCTTCGTCCTAATGAAAAACTGTTTTTT.